Listed below are T cell receptor beta chains from one sample, sequenced in a study of blood T cell repertoires in COVID-19. This table comes from immunoSEQ multiplex PCR, and its TCRdb copy is limited to in-frame clones, with some not included. This table holds about 47,000 clones, roughly four fifths found once. The specimen was peripheral blood. These receptors were collected from a human donor with acute or convalescent COVID-19. The donor label of this sample is uncertain. The CDR3 runs from the conserved cysteine through the conserved F or W. A D gene is named only where the DNA matches it firmly. Only some rows state a clone size, as once, few, many or a class for expanded clones.

cdr3_nt	cdr3_aa	d_call	v_call	clone_size	j_call
TGTGCCAGCAGCACAAACAGCCGTCTGAATCCCCAGCATTTT	CASSTNSRLNPQHF	-	TRBV3-1/TRBV3-2	-	TRBJ1-5
TGCGCCAGCAGTGAGTACAGGAGCTCCTACGAGCAGTACTTC	CASSEYRSSYEQYF	-	TRBV10-2	-	TRBJ2-7
TGTTTTATCGGGAGCAGCGCAATAGACTATGGCTACACCTTC	CFIGSSAIDYGYTF	-	TRBV19	-	TRBJ1-2
TGTGCCAGCTCACCAACCCGGGGGGGGGCCCAATATGGCTACACCTTC	CASSPTRGGAQYGYTF	-	TRBV18	-	TRBJ1-2
TGTGCCAGCAGCTTATGGCAGGATGGCTACACCTTC	CASSLWQDGYTF	-	TRBV7-9	-	TRBJ1-2
TGTGCCAGCCAAAGTCGGGGACAGCATATACTAGCCAAAAACATTCAGTACTTC	CASQSRGQHILAKNIQYF	TRBD1	TRBV7-3	-	TRBJ2-4
TGTGCCAGTAGTATGATCGGCAGGGCGAACACAGATACGCAGTATTTT	CASSMIGRANTDTQYF	-	TRBV19	-	TRBJ2-3
TGCAGCGTTGACCCACAGAAAGAGACCCAGTACTTC	CSVDPQKETQYF	-	TRBV29-1	-	TRBJ2-5
TGTGCCAGCAGTGACCGACAGGGGGCCTACACTGAAGCTTTCTTT	CASSDRQGAYTEAFF	TRBD1	TRBV6-1	-	TRBJ1-1
TGTGCCTGGAGCGATTACAGGTTCTACGAGCAGTACTTC	CAWSDYRFYEQYF	-	TRBV30	-	TRBJ2-7
TGTGCCTGGAGTGTAGACAGCTATGGCTACACCTTC	CAWSVDSYGYTF	-	TRBV30	-	TRBJ1-2
TGTGCCAGTAGTAGGGGACAGTCTCGGGCTGAAGCTTTCTTT	CASSRGQSRAEAFF	TRBD1	TRBV19	few	TRBJ1-1